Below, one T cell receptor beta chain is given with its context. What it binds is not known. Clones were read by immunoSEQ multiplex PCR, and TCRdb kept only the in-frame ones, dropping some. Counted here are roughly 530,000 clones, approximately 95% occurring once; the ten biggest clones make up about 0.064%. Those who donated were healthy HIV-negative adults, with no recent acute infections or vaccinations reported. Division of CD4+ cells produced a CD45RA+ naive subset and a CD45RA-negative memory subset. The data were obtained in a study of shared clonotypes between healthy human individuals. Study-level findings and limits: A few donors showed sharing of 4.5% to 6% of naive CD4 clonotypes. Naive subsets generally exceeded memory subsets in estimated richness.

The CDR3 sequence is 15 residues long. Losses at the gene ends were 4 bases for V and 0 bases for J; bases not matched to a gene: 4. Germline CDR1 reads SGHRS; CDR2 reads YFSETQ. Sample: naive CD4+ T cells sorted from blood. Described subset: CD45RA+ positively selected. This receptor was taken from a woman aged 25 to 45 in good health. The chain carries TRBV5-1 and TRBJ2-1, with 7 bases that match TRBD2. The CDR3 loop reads CASSPGLNSYNEQFF. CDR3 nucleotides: TGCGCCAGCAGCCCGGGACTAAACTCCTACAATGAGCAGTTCTTC.